A selection of T cell receptor beta chains follows, all from one sample in a study of blood T cells in healthy people across ages. A single record per CDR3 protein comes from TCRdb applying MiXCR to the 5' RACE reads. The sample gives hundreds of thousands of distinct CDR3 sequences, over 40% of which show up once; approximately 29% is in the top ten. The sample consisted of blood. All receptors derive from an elderly man in good health. The CDR3 runs from the conserved cysteine through the conserved F or W. A D gene is named only where the DNA matches it firmly. Rows may omit the clone size; those that give it use once, few, many or a size class.

abundance	d_gene	v_gene	j_gene	CDR3nt	CDR3aa
-	-	TRBV20-1	TRBJ2-5	TGCAGTGCTAGCGGGGGCCGGGGGACCCAGTACTTC	CSASGGRGTQYF
few	-	TRBV27	TRBJ2-1	TGTGCCAGCAGTACCCCCTTTACAGGGAGCTCCTACAATGAGCAGTTCTTC	CASSTPFTGSSYNEQFF
-	-	TRBV6-1	TRBJ2-7	TGTGCCAGCAGTGAACCTGGGTCCGCGGGGCGAAACAATGAGCAGTACTTC	CASSEPGSAGRNNEQYF
-	-	TRBV6-2/TRBV6-3	TRBJ2-7	TGTGCCAGCAGTTATGATCGGCTATACGAGCAGTACTTC	CASSYDRLYEQYF
few	TRBD2	TRBV4-3	TRBJ2-3	TGCGCCAGCAGCCAGCTAGCGGAAGTCACAGATACGCAGTATTTT	CASSQLAEVTDTQYF
-	TRBD1	TRBV29-1	TRBJ2-2	TGCAGCGTTAGAGAGACAGGGTACACCGGGGAGCTGTTTTTT	CSVRETGYTGELFF
few	TRBD2	TRBV3-1	TRBJ2-3	TGTGCCAGCAGCCAAGATGCGGGGGGGCTAGAAGATACGCAGTATTTT	CASSQDAGGLEDTQYF
-	-	TRBV4-3	TRBJ2-5	TGCGCCAGCAGCCAAGAAGGGACGGCTGAGGAGACCCAGTACTTC	CASSQEGTAEETQYF
few	-	TRBV29-1	TRBJ1-5	TGCAGCGTTGGGGGTACGAGCAATCAGCCCCAGCATTTT	CSVGGTSNQPQHF
few	TRBD2	TRBV3-1	TRBJ2-1	TGTGCCAGCAGCCTGGGGACTAGCGGGGGTCGGGAGCAGTTCTTC	CASSLGTSGGREQFF
-	-	TRBV5-1	TRBJ2-7	TGCGCCAGCAGCGATCCCGGGACACTTCTGGGCGAGCAGTACTTC	CASSDPGTLLGEQYF
few	-	TRBV9	TRBJ2-1	TGTGCCAGCAGCGTAAGTCTCGGGGTGATAGGAGAGCAGTTCTTC	CASSVSLGVIGEQFF
-	-	TRBV20-1	TRBJ2-3	TGCAGTGCTAGCCCTCGGGCAGATACGCAGTATTTT	CSASPRADTQYF
-	-	TRBV25-1	TRBJ2-4	TGTGCCAGCAGTGAATCCCCCCCAGGGATGCAGTACTTC	CASSESPPGMQYF
-	-	TRBV3-1	TRBJ1-2	TGTGCCAGCAGCCAAGGACCTGATGGCTACACCTTC	CASSQGPDGYTF
-	-	TRBV6-2/TRBV6-3	TRBJ1-1	TGTGCCAGCAGTTACGGTATAGAACGGGGAGCTTTCTTT	CASSYGIERGAFF
-	-	TRBV20-1	TRBJ1-4	TGCAGTGCTAGAGATGGCGGAGGATCCGCTGAAAAACTGTTTTTT	CSARDGGGSAEKLFF
-	-	TRBV28	TRBJ1-1	TGTGCCAGCAGACTAGGACAGCCCACTGAAGCTTTCTTT	CASRLGQPTEAFF
-	TRBD2	TRBV4-3	TRBJ2-1	TGCGCCAGCAGCCAGGCCCCCGGGACTAGCGGGAGCGGAGAGCAGTTCTTC	CASSQAPGTSGSGEQFF
-	-	TRBV29-1	TRBJ2-7	TGCAGCGTTGTCGACACGGGCTCCTACAATGAGCAGTACTTC	CSVVDTGSYNEQYF
-	TRBD2	TRBV11-2	TRBJ2-5	TGTGCCAGCAACCCCTGGACTAGCGGGTTACAAGAGACCCAGTACTTC	CASNPWTSGLQETQYF
few	-	TRBV7-7	TRBJ2-5	TGTGCTAGCAGCTGGGGGTCGGCTGGGGAGACCCAGTACTTC	CASSWGSAGETQYF
few	TRBD2	TRBV7-9	TRBJ2-1	TGTGCCAGCAGCACAACGACTAGCGGGGAGTTCTTC	CASSTTTSGEFF
-	-	TRBV6-2/TRBV6-3	TRBJ2-1	TGTGCCAGCAAGCCGGAGTACAATGAGCAGTTCTTC	CASKPEYNEQFF
-	-	TRBV30	TRBJ2-3	TGTGCCTGGAGCGATCAGGGGGGACCCACAGATACGCAGTATTTT	CAWSDQGGPTDTQYF
-	TRBD1	TRBV5-1	TRBJ2-3	TGCGCCAGCAGCCCGACAGGGGGGCCAGATACGCAGTATTTT	CASSPTGGPDTQYF
-	-	TRBV6-2/TRBV6-3	TRBJ2-6	TGTGCCAGCAGTCTTCCCGATAAAAGTGGGGCCAACGTCCTGACTTTC	CASSLPDKSGANVLTF
few	-	TRBV3-1	TRBJ2-5	TGTGCCAGCAGCTATTGGACTCAAGAGACCCAGTACTTC	CASSYWTQETQYF
-	TRBD1	TRBV6-1	TRBJ1-1	TGTGCCAGCAGTGAACTGACAGGGGGAACCAACACTGAAGCTTTCTTT	CASSELTGGTNTEAFF
few	-	TRBV5-5	TRBJ2-7	TGTGCCAGCAGCTTGTTGGCAGGGATAAACCACGAGCAGTACTTC	CASSLLAGINHEQYF
-	-	TRBV6-1	TRBJ2-6	TGTGCCAGCAGTGAACACAACTCTGGGGCCAACGTCCTGACTTTC	CASSEHNSGANVLTF
-	-	TRBV20-1	TRBJ2-5	TGCTCCTTGTATGACGAGACCCAGTACTTC	CSLYDETQYF